Below, 18 T cell receptor beta chains from the same sample are listed, as sequenced in a study of circulating CD8 cells and anti-PD-1 response in melanoma. Four subsets defined by PD-1 and/or TIGIT were sorted from live CD3+CD8+TCRalphabeta+ cells. Each library started from roughly 15 ng of total RNA using the QIAseq Immune Repertoire TCR panel. TCRdb used MiXCR to reprocess the reads, holding one entry per CDR3 protein. This sample yields about 560 distinct CDR3 sequences, of which around 9.3% are seen a single time; about two fifths belongs to the top ten. This material consisted of CD8+ T cells from PBMCs, taken at baseline or after one month of anti-PD-1 therapy (not recorded which). The receptors stem from a human donor with melanoma.

This clonotype has only a few counts. V and J are TRBV7-3 and TRBJ1-2; 7 bases are shared with TRBD1. The CDR3 length is 15 residues. The germline V gene has CDR1 SGHTA and CDR2 FQGTGA. V lost 5 bases and J lost 4; bases outside the gene matches: 10. The chain's CDR3 is CASSPSSGQSYGYTF. The CDR3 DNA reads as TGTGCCAGCAGCCCAAGCTCGGGACAGAGCTATGGCTACACCTTC.

This clonotype was found a few times. One base away lies a much larger clone, so this may be a sequencing read error. It is likely a read error, because the conserved phenylalanine at the end of the CDR3 is missing. This chain joins TRBV18 and TRBJ2-7; D may be TRBD1 (6 bases). The V gene lost 5 bases and the J gene lost 2 bases, with 10 bases spanning the gap. There are 13 residues in the CDR3. Germline loops: CDR1 KGHSH, CDR2 LQKENI. In DNA form, the CDR3 reads TGTGCCAGCTCAATCGGGACAACCTACGAGCAGTACCTC. Its protein product is CASSIGTTYEQYL.

Within the sample, this clonotype is large. The rearrangement links TRBV29-1 to TRBJ2-1, with D possibly being TRBD1 or TRBD2 (5 bases each). Germline CDR1 is SQVTM and CDR2 is ANQGSEA. V lost 1 base and J lost 5, with 15 bases in between. The length of the CDR3 is 15 residues. DNA of the CDR3: TGCAGCGTTGAAGTTTGGGGGTCGGGGAACAATGAGCAGTTCTTC. Translated: CSVEVWGSGNNEQFF.

In its sample, this clonotype ranks as large. The gene calls are TRBV20-1 and TRBJ2-2, with D uncertain. Germline CDR1 DFQATT, CDR2 SNEGSKA (reference sequence). The CDR3 sequence is 11 residues long. Trimming removed 5 bases from V and 5 bases from J, with 6 bases in between. CDR3 nucleotides: TGCAGTGCTTCGTCGACCGGGGAGCTGTTTTTT. Protein: CSASSTGELFF.

The J gene is TRBJ2-5, the V gene TRBV9; D unresolved. The CDR3 length is 14 residues. Trimming cost V 4 bases and J 1 base, with 11 bases left between them. Germline CDR1 is SGDLS and CDR2 is YYNGEE. CDR3 region: CASSLPDTQETQYF. The CDR3 DNA sequence: TGTGCCAGCAGCTTGCCAGACACCCAAGAGACCCAGTACTTC.

This clonotype is large within its sample. This chain joins TRBV12-3 or TRBV12-4 and TRBJ2-2; 9 positions match TRBD1. The CDR3 sequence is 15 residues long. Germline trimming cut 6 bases from V and 6 bases from J; bases unmatched to any gene: 8. CDR3 in DNA: TGTGCCAGCAGCACCCGGGACAGGGTGGCCGGGGAGCTGTTTTTT. As protein: CASSTRDRVAGELFF.

Concerning this clonotype itself: One base away lies a much larger clone, so this may be a sequencing read error. This chain connects TRBV28 to TRBJ1-5, with 7 bases that match TRBD1. The V gene's germline CDR1 is MDHEN and CDR2 SYDVKM. The CDR3 has 17 amino acids. CDR3 nucleotide sequence: TGTGCCCGCAGTTTAAGTGAGGGGGCGAGGGGCAATCAGCCCCAGCATTTT. The encoded protein is CARSLSEGARGNQPQHF. Combining the CDR3 with reference TRBV28 and TRBJ1-5 gives the whole variable domain DVKVTQSSRYLVKRTGEKVFLECVQDMDHENMFWYRQDPGLGLRLIYFSYDVKMKEKGDIPEGYSVSREKKERFSLILESASTNQTSMYLCARSLSEGARGNQPQHFGDGTRLSIL.

This clonotype ranks as large. J is TRBJ2-7 and V is TRBV20-1, with a tentative D call TRBD2 (5 bases). V lost 1 base and J 0 bases, leaving 13 bases between the germline ends. The CDR3 is 15 residues long. Looked up from germline, CDR1 is DFQATT and CDR2 is SNEGSKA (reference sequence). In DNA form, the CDR3 reads TGCAGTGCTAGAGGCACTAGTCATTCCTCCTACGAGCAGTACTTC. This gives the protein CSARGTSHSSYEQYF.

This clonotype was seen more than once but under ten times. The chain carries TRBV28 and TRBJ2-6; the match to TRBD2 covers 9 bases. CDR3 length: 17 residues. Germline V CDR1 and CDR2: MDHEN, SYDVKM. The V gene end was trimmed by 4 bases and the J gene end by 0 bases; junction bases not matched to a gene: 4. As DNA, the CDR3 is TGTGCCAGCAGTTGGGCGGGAGGGAACTCTGGGGCCAACGTCCTGACTTTC. Translated, it gives CASSWAGGNSGANVLTF.

Of note for this clonotype: The junction departs from the called germline gene at one end, perhaps through a read error. The rearrangement joins TRBV19 to TRBJ2-1, with 8 bases lining up with TRBD2. Germline V CDR1 and CDR2: LNHDA, SQIVND (reference sequence). The CDR3 is 15 amino acids. In DNA form, the CDR3 reads TGTGCCAGTTCTGCTACTAGCGGACTATTCAATGAGCAATTCTTC. Amino acids: CASSATSGLFNEQFF.

By its share, this clonotype is large. The chain joins TRBV14 to TRBJ2-1; weak D call: TRBD1 (6 bases). CDR3 length: 14 residues. V shed 4 bases and J shed 1 base, with 8 bases lying between them. Germline V gene data show CDR1 as SGHDN and CDR2 as FVKESK. The CDR3: CASSRQVSYNEQFF. CDR3 in DNA: TGTGCCAGCAGCCGACAGGTTTCCTACAATGAGCAGTTCTTC.

Judged by abundance, this clonotype is medium-sized (0.01 to 0.1%). CDR3 amino acids: CASSQDPQDYGYTF. CDR3 in DNA: TGCGCCAGCAGCCAAGATCCCCAGGACTATGGCTACACCTTC. This chain links TRBV4-1 with TRBJ1-2; no firm D call. V dropped 0 bases and J dropped 3 bases, with 8 bases sitting between them. Germline CDR1 is MGHRA and CDR2 is YSYEKL. This CDR3 region has 14 residues.

On this clonotype itself: A much larger clone differs from this one at a single base, so this may be a read error. The rearrangement links TRBV6-1 to TRBJ2-1; D uncertain. Germline V CDR1 and CDR2: MNHNS, SASEGT. This CDR3 has 12 residues. This chain's CDR3 is CAKPCSCNDQFF. The CDR3 nucleotides read TGTGCCAAGCCATGTTCATGCAATGACCAGTTCTTC.

By sample fraction, this clonotype is large. The chain carries TRBV27 and TRBJ1-2; 8 positions agree with TRBD1. CDR1 is MNHEY and CDR2 is SMNVEV in the germline V gene (reference sequence). CDR3 length: 14 amino acids. The ends lost 2 bases at V and 2 bases at J; junction bases unmatched: 1. The CDR3 loop reads CASSLQGANYGYTF. The DNA for the CDR3 is TGTGCCAGCAGTTTACAGGGGGCAAACTATGGCTACACCTTC.

The chain employs TRBV19 and TRBJ2-1; D is possibly TRBD1 (6 bases). CDR3 length: 11 amino acids. Germline CDR1 and CDR2: LNHDA and SQIVND (reference sequence). V shed 8 bases and J shed 10 bases, with 12 bases lying between them. The CDR3 nucleotides read TGTGCCAGTGGCTGGGGGCGGGAGCAGTTCTTC. Translating gives CASGWGREQFF.

In its sample, this clonotype is medium-sized. CDR3 bases: TGTGCCAGCAGTGAAGCGTACAGGGCTAATTCACCCCTCCACTTT. It codes for CASSEAYRANSPLHF. V is TRBV6-1 and J is TRBJ1-6; the D gene is possibly TRBD1 (6 bases). Per the germline V gene, CDR1 is MNHNS and CDR2 is SASEGT. This CDR3 spans 15 amino acids. V lost 0 bases to trimming and J lost 6 bases, with 9 bases between them.

This clonotype is categorized as medium-sized. V usage is TRBV19 and J usage is TRBJ2-7; D ambiguous. V was shortened by 10 bases and J by 0 bases, with 10 bases between the two germline ends. The CDR3 is made up of 12 amino acids. Germline CDR1 reads LNHDA; CDR2 reads SQIVND (reference sequence). CDR3 coding DNA: TGTGCCACCGCGACATCCTCCTACGAGCAGTACTTC. This translates into CATATSSYEQYF.

By proportion, this clonotype is large. The chain employs TRBV7-2 and TRBJ2-3, with 11 bases that match TRBD2. Germline values: CDR1 SGHTA, CDR2 FQGNSA. This CDR3 comprises 16 residues. With 5 bases clipped from V and 4 bases from J, the junction kept 8 bases outside the gene matches. DNA for the CDR3: TGTGCCAGCAGCCTCAGACTAGCGGGACTCCCAGATACGCAGTATTTT. Translating gives CASSLRLAGLPDTQYF.